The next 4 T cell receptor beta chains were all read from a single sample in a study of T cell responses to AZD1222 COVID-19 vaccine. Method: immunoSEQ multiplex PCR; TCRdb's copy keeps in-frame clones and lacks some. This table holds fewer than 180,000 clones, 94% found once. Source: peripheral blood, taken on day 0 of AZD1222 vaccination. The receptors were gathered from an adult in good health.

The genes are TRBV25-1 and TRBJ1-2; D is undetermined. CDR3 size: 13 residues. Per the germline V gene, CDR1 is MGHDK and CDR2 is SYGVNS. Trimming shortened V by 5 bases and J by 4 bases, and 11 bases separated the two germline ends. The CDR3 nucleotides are TGTGCCAGCAGTAACGACGGATTCTATGGCTACACCTTC. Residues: CASSNDGFYGYTF.

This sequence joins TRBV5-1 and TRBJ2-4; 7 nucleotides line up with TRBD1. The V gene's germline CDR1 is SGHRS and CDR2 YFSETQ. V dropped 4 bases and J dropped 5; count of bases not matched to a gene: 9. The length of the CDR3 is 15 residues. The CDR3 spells CASSLGPGQQNIQYF. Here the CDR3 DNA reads TGCGCCAGCAGCCTGGGGCCGGGACAGCAAAACATTCAGTACTTC.

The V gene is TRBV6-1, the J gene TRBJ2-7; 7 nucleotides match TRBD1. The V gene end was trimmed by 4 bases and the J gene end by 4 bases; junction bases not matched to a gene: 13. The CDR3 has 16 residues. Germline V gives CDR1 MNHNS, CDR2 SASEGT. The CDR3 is CASSAGPGQSKYEQYV. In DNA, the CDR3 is TGTGCCAGCAGTGCCGGTCCGGGACAGAGTAAGTACGAGCAGTACGTC.

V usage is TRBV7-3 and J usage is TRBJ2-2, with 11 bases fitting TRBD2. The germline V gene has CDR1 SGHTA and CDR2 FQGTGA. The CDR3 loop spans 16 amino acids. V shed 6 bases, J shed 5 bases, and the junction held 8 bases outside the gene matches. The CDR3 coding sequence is TGTGCCAGCAGGCCTTCCGGGACTAGCGGTACCGGGGAGCTGTTTTTT. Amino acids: CASRPSGTSGTGELFF.